These 14 T cell receptor beta chains were all obtained from the same sample, sequenced in a study of T cell responses to AZD1222 COVID-19 vaccine. Sequenced by immunoSEQ multiplex PCR; TCRdb stores in-frame clones only, minus some. In the table there are approximately 84,000 clones, 75% to 90% of which are singletons. The sample consisted of peripheral blood, taken on day 0 of AZD1222 vaccination. All receptors come from an adult in good health.

V and J are TRBV7-3 and TRBJ2-1; 9 bases are a match to TRBD2. J gave up 3 bases and V 2 bases, and 2 bases lay outside the gene matches. The germline gives CDR1 SGHTA, CDR2 FQGTGA. The CDR3 covers 15 residues. The CDR3 loop is CASSLQAGGYNEQFF. CDR3 nucleotide sequence: TGTGCCAGCAGCTTACAAGCGGGAGGCTACAATGAGCAGTTCTTC.

The V call is TRBV6-5, the J call TRBJ2-7, with D possibly TRBD2 on 5 matching bases. Deletions cut 5 bases from V and 5 bases from J, with 7 bases between. Germline-derived CDR1 and CDR2 are MNHEY and SVGAGI. The CDR3 runs 11 residues. CDR3 residues: CASSLSDEQYF. The CDR3 DNA reads TGTGCCAGCAGTCTTAGCGACGAGCAGTACTTC.

V and J are TRBV4-2 and TRBJ2-2, with D hard to call. V was pared by 2 bases and J by 6 bases, with 7 bases between. Germline loops: CDR1 LGHNA, CDR2 YNFKEQ. This CDR3 spans 13 amino acids. CDR3 nucleotide sequence: TGTGCCAGCAGCCAATTGCCCTCCGGGGAGCTGTTTTTT. Translating gives CASSQLPSGELFF.

This chain links TRBV5-1 with TRBJ2-5, with unresolved D. Germline CDR1 reads SGHRS; CDR2 reads YFSETQ. The V end lost 1 base, the J end lost 3 bases, and 13 bases lay between the germline ends. CDR3 length: 15 amino acids. The CDR3 reads CASSLNPNAKETQYF. The DNA of the CDR3 is TGCGCCAGCAGCTTGAACCCAAATGCTAAAGAGACCCAGTACTTC.

This clone was detected a few times. CDR3: CASSSSGMRDRGRPPLHF. CDR3 in DNA: TGTGCCAGCAGCTCCAGTGGGATGCGGGACAGGGGGCGTCCACCCCTCCACTTT. This chain uses TRBV7-9 with TRBJ1-6, with TRBD1 identical over 12 bases. V shed 4 bases and J 11 bases; nucleotides not matched to a gene: 15. The CDR3 loop spans 18 amino acids. The germline gives CDR1 SEHNR, CDR2 FQNEAQ (reference sequence).

This chain uses TRBV28 with TRBJ2-7, with TRBD1 matching over 9 bases. Germline loops: CDR1 MDHEN, CDR2 SYDVKM. The CDR3 length is 15 residues. V was pared by 5 bases and J by 4 bases, with 9 bases of the junction left unmatched. CDR3 DNA: TGTGCCAGCAGTCCCTCCGCCGGGACAGGGTACGAGCAGTACTTC. Translated: CASSPSAGTGYEQYF.

The chain couples TRBV11-2 to TRBJ1-2; D gene ambiguous. Per the germline V gene, CDR1 is SGHAT and CDR2 is FQNNGV. This CDR3 is built from 14 residues. The germline V and J ends were trimmed by 1 base and 5 bases, with 11 bases remaining between them. The CDR3 protein is CASSLGSLAYGYTF. As DNA, the CDR3 is TGTGCCAGCAGCTTAGGCTCCCTGGCGTATGGCTACACCTTC.

This chain connects TRBV29-1 to TRBJ1-3, with D tentatively TRBD1 (5 bases). Germline lookup yields CDR1 SQVTM and CDR2 ANQGSEA. The V end lost 3 bases, the J end lost 0 bases, and 6 bases lay between the germline ends. This CDR3 comprises 13 residues. The CDR3 DNA follows: TGCAGCGTTGAGACAGCCTCTGGAAACACCATATATTTT. Protein sequence: CSVETASGNTIYF.

This clone was observed a single time. V usage is TRBV6-5 and J usage is TRBJ1-1; 7 nucleotides align to TRBD1. The trim removed 7 bases at V and 1 base at J, leaving 9 bases unmatched. Germline V gene sequence: CDR1 MNHEY, CDR2 SVGAGI. This CDR3 has 15 amino acids. The DNA for the CDR3 is TGTGCCAGCAAAGTAACAGGGGCCTCGAACACTGAAGCTTTCTTT. This codes for CASKVTGASNTEAFF.

This chain connects TRBV28 to TRBJ1-3; D not certain. The germline V and J ends were trimmed by 5 bases and 0 bases, with 11 bases remaining between them. The germline V gene has CDR1 MDHEN and CDR2 SYDVKM. CDR3 length equals 15 residues. The CDR3 coding sequence is TGTGCCAGCAGTCCTTCTACCTACTCTGGAAACACCATATATTTT. This gives the protein CASSPSTYSGNTIYF.

The gene calls are TRBV6-4 and TRBJ1-1; the match to TRBD1 covers 7 bases. The germline V gene encodes CDR1 MRHNA and CDR2 SNTAGT. The CDR3 is 16 residues long. V lost 6 bases and J lost 1; bases outside the gene matches: 11. The DNA for the CDR3 is TGTGCCAGCAGGGACAGGCCCGGGCCACGGAACACTGAAGCTTTCTTT. This sequence encodes CASRDRPGPRNTEAFF.

The CDR3 DNA follows: TGTGCCAGCAGCTCGGACCCGGACAGGCGAAATTCACCCCTCCACTTT. It is translated as CASSSDPDRRNSPLHF. The J gene is TRBJ1-6, the V gene TRBV5-4; the match to TRBD1 covers 7 bases. The trim removed 3 bases at V and 7 bases at J, leaving 10 bases unmatched. Germline CDR1 SGHNT, CDR2 YYREEE (reference sequence). CDR3 length: 16 amino acids.

The chain links TRBV19 to TRBJ2-3; possibly TRBD2 for D (6 bases). V lost 1 base to trimming and J lost 5 bases, with 10 bases between them. In germline, CDR1 is LNHDA, CDR2 SQIVND (reference sequence). This CDR3 contains 14 residues. The CDR3 loop is CASSIGGTGDTQYF. CDR3 in DNA: TGTGCCAGTAGTATAGGCGGGACGGGAGATACGCAGTATTTT. Variable domain in full (rest from reference TRBV19 and TRBJ2-3): DGGITQSPKYLFRKEGQNVTLSCEQNLNHDAMYWYRQDPGQGLRLIYYSQIVNDFQKGDIAEGYSVSREKKESFPLTVTSAQKNPTAFYLCASSIGGTGDTQYFGPGTRLTVL.

Worth noting for this clone: Different DNA sequences within this sample yield the same CDR3. The J gene is TRBJ2-3, the V gene TRBV7-3, with D hard to call. Trimming removed 2 bases at V and 0 bases at J, with 3 bases between. CDR1 SGHTA and CDR2 FQGTGA come from the germline V gene. The CDR3 is 13 residues long. CDR3 in amino acids: CASSLGSTDTQYF. CDR3 sequence (DNA): TGTGCCAGCAGCTTAGGTAGCACAGATACGCAGTATTTT.